This TCR beta chain was found in a study of cytomegalovirus exposure and HLA in healthy donors. V was shortened by 1 base and J by 1 base, with 10 bases between the two germline ends. CDR1 SGHAT and CDR2 FQDESV come from the germline V gene (reference sequence). CDR3 size: 15 residues. Comment on this clone: The antigen is unknown.

Primers: 60 Vbeta forward and 13 Jbeta reverse. Using immunoSEQ multiplex PCR, the repertoire was profiled, and TCRdb retains in-frame clones only, with some absent. Its clone listing holds tens of thousands of clones. Points from the study as a whole: In a later analysis, an Asian-associated ancestry cluster reportedly showed fewer N-insertions than the roughly 730-donor mean.

Sequenced: PBMCs. The chain carries TRBV11-1 and TRBJ1-1, with D unclear. This TCR came from a woman between 25 and 40 years old in good health and CMV-seronegative. CDR3 amino acids: CASSLDGGGNTEAFF. CDR3 coding DNA: TGTGCCAGCAGCTTAGACGGAGGCGGGAACACTGAAGCTTTCTTT.